This is a list of T cell receptor beta chains from one sample in a study of technical replicates of blood from several donors. TCRdb's copy holds only in-frame clones and misses some; the assay was immunoSEQ multiplex PCR. The sample yields approximately 88,000 clones, just over 95% seen once. The sample was T cells isolated from PBMCs. The receptor source for this set is a human donor in good health. Both conserved end residues are part of each CDR3. D genes are given only for firm matches. A clone size is listed for some rows: how often the clone was seen (once, few, many), or a class if it is expanded.

d_call: NA
j_call: TRBJ2-3
v_call: TRBV28
clone_size: NA
cdr3_nt: TGTGCCAGCAGTTTAGACAGAAGCACAGATACGCAGTATTTT
cdr3_aa: CASSLDRSTDTQYF

d_call: NA
j_call: TRBJ2-2
v_call: TRBV7-6
clone_size: once
cdr3_nt: TGTGCCAGCAGCCCGGGAGTACCCGGGGAGCTGTTTTTT
cdr3_aa: CASSPGVPGELFF

d_call: NA
j_call: TRBJ2-1
v_call: TRBV6-1
clone_size: once
cdr3_nt: TGTGCCAGCAGTGACTTCAGGGACTTCTCTAGCTGGTTCTTC
cdr3_aa: CASSDFRDFSSWFF

d_call: NA
j_call: TRBJ2-2
v_call: TRBV12-5
clone_size: NA
cdr3_nt: TGTGCTAGTGGCCGATCCGCGACAGCCACCGGGGAGCTGTTTTTT
cdr3_aa: CASGRSATATGELFF

d_call: NA
j_call: TRBJ2-1
v_call: TRBV29-1
clone_size: NA
cdr3_nt: TGCAGCGTTGAAATAGAGCGGACCGGGTTCTTC
cdr3_aa: CSVEIERTGFF

d_call: TRBD1
j_call: TRBJ1-2
v_call: TRBV27
clone_size: NA
cdr3_nt: TGTGCCAGCAGTTTCCGCATTGCCGGGACAGGGCATGGCTACACCTTC
cdr3_aa: CASSFRIAGTGHGYTF

d_call: NA
j_call: TRBJ1-4
v_call: TRBV12-5
clone_size: NA
cdr3_nt: TGTGCTAGTGGAAACAGGGTGACTAATGAAAAACTGTTTTTT
cdr3_aa: CASGNRVTNEKLFF

d_call: TRBD2
j_call: TRBJ2-7
v_call: TRBV14
clone_size: NA
cdr3_nt: TGTGCCAGCAGCCCTGGGACTAGCGGGAGTTGGGCCGAGCAGTACTTC
cdr3_aa: CASSPGTSGSWAEQYF

d_call: TRBD1
j_call: TRBJ1-4
v_call: TRBV19
clone_size: NA
cdr3_nt: TGTGCCAGTACTACAGGGGTACGGGGTGAAAAACTGTTTTTT
cdr3_aa: CASTTGVRGEKLFF

d_call: TRBD1
j_call: TRBJ2-7
v_call: TRBV5-8
clone_size: NA
cdr3_nt: TGTGCCAGCAGCTCGTCCGGAACAGGGGGCAGCTACGAGCAGTACTTC
cdr3_aa: CASSSSGTGGSYEQYF

d_call: TRBD2
j_call: TRBJ2-7
v_call: TRBV6-5
clone_size: NA
cdr3_nt: TGTGCCAGCAGTTACGGGACTAGCGGGAGCTCCTACGAGCAGTACTTC
cdr3_aa: CASSYGTSGSSYEQYF

d_call: NA
j_call: TRBJ1-1
v_call: TRBV6-6
clone_size: NA
cdr3_nt: TGTGCCAGCAGTTACTCGCGTCAAGCTTTCTTT
cdr3_aa: CASSYSRQAFF

d_call: NA
j_call: TRBJ1-1
v_call: TRBV19
clone_size: NA
cdr3_nt: TGTGCCAGTAGTATGGGGGCTAACACTGAAGCTTTCTTT
cdr3_aa: CASSMGANTEAFF

d_call: NA
j_call: TRBJ2-5
v_call: TRBV7-8
clone_size: NA
cdr3_nt: TGTGCCAGCAGCTTCCAGGGGGAGGAAGAGACCCAGTACTTC
cdr3_aa: CASSFQGEEETQYF

d_call: TRBD1
j_call: TRBJ2-2
v_call: TRBV5-1
clone_size: NA
cdr3_nt: TGCGCCAGCAGTTTTGGACAGGGGGCCGGGGAGCTGTTTTTT
cdr3_aa: CASSFGQGAGELFF

d_call: NA
j_call: TRBJ1-5
v_call: TRBV15
clone_size: few
cdr3_nt: TGTGCCACCAGCAGGAGCAGGGGTATATATCAGCCCCAGCATTTT
cdr3_aa: CATSRSRGIYQPQHF

d_call: TRBD1
j_call: TRBJ2-7
v_call: TRBV6-5
clone_size: NA
cdr3_nt: TGTGCCAGCAGTTACGGGACAGGGGAATACGAGCAGTACTTC
cdr3_aa: CASSYGTGEYEQYF

d_call: NA
j_call: TRBJ2-7
v_call: TRBV13
clone_size: NA
cdr3_nt: TGTGCCAGCAGCCCAAACTCCTACGAGCAGTACTTC
cdr3_aa: CASSPNSYEQYF

d_call: NA
j_call: TRBJ2-5
v_call: TRBV5-5
clone_size: NA
cdr3_nt: TGTGCCAGCAGCCCTCAGCGGTTCGAACAAGAGACCCAGTACTTC
cdr3_aa: CASSPQRFEQETQYF

d_call: NA
j_call: TRBJ1-3
v_call: TRBV11-2
clone_size: NA
cdr3_nt: TGTGCCAGCAGCTTCTGGGGACAAATCGAGACTGGAAACACCATATATTTT
cdr3_aa: CASSFWGQIETGNTIYF

d_call: NA
j_call: TRBJ2-7
v_call: TRBV28
clone_size: NA
cdr3_nt: TGTGCCAGCAGTTTTGACGGGGTTGGGTCCGAGCAGTACTTC
cdr3_aa: CASSFDGVGSEQYF

d_call: NA
j_call: TRBJ2-5
v_call: TRBV9
clone_size: NA
cdr3_nt: TGTGCCAGCAGCGTAGAAGTTAGGGGAGAGACCCAGTACTTC
cdr3_aa: CASSVEVRGETQYF

d_call: TRBD2
j_call: TRBJ2-7
v_call: TRBV5-1
clone_size: NA
cdr3_nt: TGCGCCAGCAGCTTTGGGCGGGAGGAGGCCGAGCAGTACTTC
cdr3_aa: CASSFGREEAEQYF

d_call: NA
j_call: TRBJ1-5
v_call: TRBV7-2
clone_size: NA
cdr3_nt: TGTGCCAGCAGCAACCCCGGTCAGCCCCAGCATTTT
cdr3_aa: CASSNPGQPQHF

d_call: NA
j_call: TRBJ1-1
v_call: TRBV19
clone_size: NA
cdr3_nt: TGTGCCAGTAGTAGTATCCCAGCAGAGGCCGGAGCTTTCTTT
cdr3_aa: CASSSIPAEAGAFF